The next 21 T cell receptor beta chains were all read from a single sample in a study of siplizumab effects on memory and regulatory T cells. Profiled with immunoSEQ multiplex PCR; TCRdb holds only in-frame clones, not every one. The sample contains roughly 14,000 clones, approximately 49% of which appear only once. No antigen has been identified for these receptors. Coculture of the mixed lymphocyte reaction cells took place at 37 degrees C and lasted more than five days. The sequenced sample was CFSE-low (dividing) CD4+ T cells sorted from an allogeneic mixed lymphocyte reaction. The receptors stem from a human donor in good health; the cells came from an allogeneic mixed lymphocyte reaction.

V usage is TRBV7-9 and J usage is TRBJ2-5; tentative D call: TRBD1 (6 bases). Trimming stripped 5 bases from V and 1 base from J, with 11 bases between. Germline CDR1 is SEHNR and CDR2 is FQNEAQ (reference sequence). The CDR3 is made up of 14 amino acids. This CDR3 reads CASSTWTVQETQYF. CDR3 nucleotides: TGTGCCAGCAGCACCTGGACAGTCCAAGAGACCCAGTACTTC.

This sequence joins TRBV6-5 and TRBJ2-7; D ambiguous. Germline CDR1 MNHEY, CDR2 SVGAGI. This CDR3 region has 15 residues. V was trimmed by 4 bases and J by 2 bases, leaving 15 bases between them. The DNA for the CDR3 is TGTGCCAGCAGTTTAAACGCGCTACCCGCCTACGAGCAGTACTTC. Translation: CASSLNALPAYEQYF.

The chain is built from TRBV10-3 and TRBJ2-5; 7 bases are a match to TRBD1. Near its end, the DNA agrees better with TRBJ2-7, so the J call may be wrong. The CDR3 sequence is 14 residues long. Germline CDR1 is ENHRY and CDR2 is SYGVKD. In DNA, the CDR3 is TGTGCCATCAGTGAGTTGGGACAGACCTACGAGCAGTACTTC. This codes for CAISELGQTYEQYF.

The chain uses TRBV11-2 and TRBJ2-2; 9 bases agree with TRBD2. The CDR3 runs to 14 residues. Germline V CDR1 and CDR2: SGHAT, FQNNGV. V was clipped by 5 bases and J by 8 bases; unmatched bases: 6. CDR3 protein: CASSPGLAPGELFF. As DNA, the CDR3 is TGTGCCAGCAGCCCTGGACTAGCGCCGGGGGAGCTGTTTTTT.

This chain uses TRBV2 with TRBJ1-2, with a tentative D call TRBD1 (6 bases). Germline CDR1 and CDR2: SNHLY and FYNNEI. This CDR3 has 13 amino acids. The V and J ends lost 5 bases and 7 bases respectively, with 14 bases between them. In DNA form, the CDR3 reads TGTGCCAGCAGTCGAAGACAGGTGACTGGCTACACCTTC. Translated: CASSRRQVTGYTF.

V is TRBV10-3 and J is TRBJ2-7, with D possibly matching TRBD1 (6 bases). The V end lost 8 bases, the J end lost 6 bases, and 14 bases lay between the germline ends. From germline, CDR1 is ENHRY and CDR2 SYGVKD. CDR3 length: 12 amino acids. The CDR3 nucleotides are TGTGCCATCGCCTCGACAGGTTCCGAGCAGTACTTC. The encoded protein is CAIASTGSEQYF.

The chain joins TRBV6-1 to TRBJ2-7; 8 bases agree with TRBD1. CDR1 is MNHNS, CDR2 SASEGT, per germline. The CDR3 loop spans 13 amino acids. With 8 bases clipped from V and 2 bases from J, the junction kept 5 bases outside the gene matches. CDR3 sequence reads: CASGPRGPYEQYF. The CDR3, as DNA: TGTGCCAGCGGACCCAGGGGGCCCTACGAGCAGTACTTC.

This chain links TRBV7-2 with TRBJ2-7; 10 bases fit TRBD2. The CDR3 runs 16 residues. J gave up 5 bases and V 2 bases, and 9 bases lay outside the gene matches. Germline CDR1 reads SGHTA; CDR2 reads FQGNSA. CDR3 region: CASSLTASGSRHEQYF. The CDR3 coding sequence is TGTGCCAGCAGCTTAACGGCTAGCGGGAGCCGCCACGAGCAGTACTTC.

CDR3 bases: TGTGCCTTTGGACAGGATAGCAATCAGCCCCAGCATTTT. Protein sequence: CAFGQDSNQPQHF. The chain joins TRBV30 to TRBJ1-5, with 7 bases lining up with TRBD1. CDR1 and CDR2 from the germline V gene are GTSNPN and SVGIG (reference sequence). The V and J ends lost 7 bases and 0 bases, in that order; junction bases with no gene match: 3. The CDR3 length is 13 residues.

The chain couples TRBV7-2 to TRBJ2-3; D is unresolved. This CDR3 contains 14 residues. Trimming pared 1 base from V and 7 bases from J, leaving 12 bases between. The V gene's germline CDR1 is SGHTA and CDR2 FQGNSA. The CDR3 reads CASSLVDGPYTQYF. The CDR3 bases are TGTGCCAGCAGCTTAGTGGACGGCCCCTATACGCAGTATTTT.

This rearrangement joins TRBV7-9 to TRBJ2-1; 9 bases align to TRBD2. Per germline, CDR1 SEHNR and CDR2 FQNEAQ (reference sequence). CDR3 length: 16 amino acids. Losses at the gene ends were 1 base for V and 0 bases for J; bases not matched to a gene: 1. The chain's CDR3 is CASSLERGASYNEQFF. The CDR3 region has the DNA TGTGCCAGCAGCTTAGAGCGGGGGGCCTCCTACAATGAGCAGTTCTTC.

The V and J genes are TRBV9 and TRBJ1-2; TRBD1 agrees at 10 bases. Germline V gene lookup returns CDR1 SGDLS and CDR2 YYNGEE. The length of the CDR3 is 17 residues. Unmatched junction bases numbered 11, after V lost 1 base and J lost 5 bases. Here the CDR3 reads CASSVMSGQGLSYGYTF. The DNA of the CDR3 is TGTGCCAGCAGCGTAATGTCGGGACAGGGGCTTTCGTATGGCTACACCTTC.

This clone occurred a few times. This rearrangement joins TRBV18 to TRBJ1-5, with 7 bases that match TRBD1. The CDR3 runs 15 residues. Germline V lookup: CDR1 KGHSH, CDR2 LQKENI. With 4 bases clipped from V and 7 bases from J, the junction kept 10 bases outside the gene matches. The CDR3 nucleotides read TGTGCCAGCTCACGTGACAGGGCCGCGGGACAGCCCCAGCATTTT. This sequence encodes CASSRDRAAGQPQHF.

The chain uses TRBV9 and TRBJ2-5, with D possibly TRBD1 on 6 matching bases. With 3 bases removed from V and 1 base from J, the gap between germline ends came to 10 bases. Germline V lookup: CDR1 SGDLS, CDR2 YYNGEE. The CDR3 loop spans 14 amino acids. The DNA of the CDR3 is TGTGCCAGCAGCGAGGGACATTTCCAAGAGACCCAGTACTTC. Residues: CASSEGHFQETQYF. The complete variable domain, with remaining parts taken from reference TRBV9 and TRBJ2-5, reads DSGVTQTPKHLITATGQRVTLRCSPRSGDLSVYWYQQSLDQGLQFLIQYYNGEERAKGNILERFSAQQFPDLHSELNLSSLELGDSALYFCASSEGHFQETQYFGPGTRLLVL.

The chain has TRBV14 and TRBJ2-3; a weak D match, TRBD1 (7 bases). Trimming removed 3 bases from V and 4 bases from J, with 14 bases in between. Germline CDR1 is SGHDN and CDR2 is FVKESK. The CDR3 is 15 amino acids. The CDR3 spells CASSHRGARADTQYF. The CDR3 DNA reads as TGTGCCAGCAGCCACAGGGGGGCCCGGGCAGATACGCAGTATTTT.

The chain is built from TRBV5-1 and TRBJ1-4, with 11 bases that match TRBD1. Per the germline V gene, CDR1 is SGHRS and CDR2 is YFSETQ. The CDR3 is made up of 15 amino acids. Trimming cost V 0 bases and J 7 bases; bases outside gene matches: 2. The CDR3 bases are TGCGCCAGCAGCTTGGACGGGACAGGGGGTGAAAAACTGTTTTTT. Its protein is CASSLDGTGGEKLFF.

J is TRBJ2-7 and V is TRBV2; TRBD2 matches 8 bases. V shed 6 bases, J shed 0 bases, and the junction held 1 base outside the gene matches. CDR3 length: 13 amino acids. Germline V CDR1 and CDR2: SNHLY, FYNNEI. The CDR3 DNA sequence: TGTGCCAGCAGGACTAGCGCCTCCTACGAGCAGTACTTC. Protein sequence: CASRTSASYEQYF.

This chain joins TRBV2 and TRBJ1-2, with D uncertain. V lost 2 bases and J 1 base, leaving 8 bases between the germline ends. From germline, CDR1 is SNHLY and CDR2 FYNNEI. This CDR3 region has 14 residues. In DNA, the CDR3 is TGTGCCAGCAGTGAACAGGTTAATAACTATGGCTACACCTTC. This codes for CASSEQVNNYGYTF.

The V gene is TRBV30, the J gene TRBJ1-2; 7 bases map to TRBD1. CDR1 is GTSNPN and CDR2 is SVGIG in the germline V gene (reference sequence). The V segment lost 7 bases and the J segment 2 bases; nucleotides outside the gene matches: 10. This CDR3 region has 14 residues. The CDR3 bases are TGTGCCTCTCCGACGACGACAGGGAACTATGGCTACACCTTC. Its protein is CASPTTTGNYGYTF.

J is TRBJ2-2 and V is TRBV2, with unresolved D. Trimming cost V 2 bases and J 4 bases, with 14 bases left between them. Germline V gene lookup returns CDR1 SNHLY and CDR2 FYNNEI. The length of the CDR3 is 16 residues. CDR3 protein: CASSEIRLVGTGELFF. DNA of the CDR3: TGTGCCAGCAGTGAAATTAGGCTAGTGGGCACCGGGGAGCTGTTTTTT. Combining the CDR3 with reference TRBV2 and TRBJ2-2 gives the whole variable domain EPEVTQTPSHQVTQMGQEVILRCVPISNHLYFYWYRQILGQKVEFLVSFYNNEISEKSEIFDDQFSVERPDGSNFTLKIRSTKLEDSAMYFCASSEIRLVGTGELFFGEGSRLTVL.

The V call is TRBV2, the J call TRBJ2-3; TRBD2 matches 11 bases. V lost 7 bases and J lost 8; bases outside the gene matches: 11. Germline V gene sequence: CDR1 SNHLY, CDR2 FYNNEI. The CDR3 contains 15 residues. In DNA, the CDR3 is TGTGCCAGCACCGTCTCTAGCGGGGGGCGAGGTACGCAGTATTTT. It encodes CASTVSSGGRGTQYF.